This TCR beta chain is drawn from a study of cytomegalovirus exposure and HLA in healthy donors (dated by TCRdb to about 2017). In terms of the full investigation: According to an earlier analysis of several hundred of the donors, some 180 million T cells yielded 95 million to 140 million unique TCR beta sequences and about 300 Gb of sequence data. High-throughput TCR immunosequencing, statistical association of individual TCRs with disease status, and machine learning were combined to predict cytomegalovirus infection status. In the later analysis, no new phenotypic data were used to find candidate immune exposures; instead, reliance was placed on TCR beta sequences and their occurrence across donors. Alongside the repertoire data, information on donor age, sex, ethnicity and CMV serostatus was compiled. An earlier analysis of 587 of the donors used high-throughput TCR beta sequencing to judge whether each TCR beta V gene segment behaved as functional or pseudogenic. Among around 400 genotyped donors of the cohort, an average of approximately 240,000 unique TCR beta nucleotide sequences were sequenced per donor, around 20% of them non-productive. The aim of the study was to test whether cataloging public T cell receptors could identify signatures of past pathogen exposure. In addition to the first cohort of 500 to 850 subjects, a separate validation cohort of 100 to 150 different subjects was used. All discovery cohort repertoires had been generated using a single sequencing platform. Typing coverage varied by locus: about 620-630 donors for A, B, C, DRB1 and DQB1; around 560 for DQA1; around 610 for DPA1; about 450 for DPB1. A later analysis re-analyzed previously published TCR beta repertoires from roughly 630 donors and added high-resolution HLA genotyping to study TCR occurrence patterns. Of the roughly 400 genotyped donors, approximately 83% fell in the genetic ancestry cluster associated with self-reported Caucasian donors. Genome-wide SNP genotypes for about 55% of the roughly 670 donors were used in a later genetic analysis, which treated that subset as a discovery cohort. HLA typing covered class I and class II loci at four-digit resolution. A handful of DR-DQ haplotypes were handled as single units for association and clustering because linkage in the cohort was strong. About 280 gigabases of sequencing data and 91 million or so unique TCR sequences made up an early release that covered 640 HLA-typed donors. Using immunosequencing, the study profiled T cell repertoires from fewer than 850 subjects and related those repertoires to cytomegalovirus serostatus. Broader findings and caveats from the paper: Assigning TCR associations to individual alleles was difficult when HLA alleles, especially DR and DQ, strongly co-occurred. Correlated functional status among segregating V segments might be attributable to linkage disequilibrium, but an unknown experimental factor could not be ruled out. Because the 87-base-pair reads could not distinguish some IMGT-functional V segments, including TRBV6-2 and TRBV6-3, those segments were excluded. A cluster of highly shared sequence variants was judged likely to be a technical artifact of the sequencing pipeline. Several of the top co-occurrence clusters appeared to be linked to parvovirus B19, influenza, CMV and Epstein-Barr virus, according to a later analysis. Sequencing depth was assumed to be roughly uniform across donors in the presence/absence analyses, though that assumption may not hold. Broadly in line with IMGT annotations, most TCR beta V segments showed up in productive rearrangements about 87% or about 30% of the time in an earlier analysis of 587 of the donors. A further reported finding was that TCR beta sequences accurately predicted the HLA-A and HLA-B alleles for most subjects in the first cohort. Because HLA typing was missing for some donors at each locus, association tests included only the typed subset. Most TCR sequences were seen in very few donors, while some public TCRs were found in many individuals. A few of the identified cytomegalovirus-associated TCR beta chains were confirmed in vitro to be specific for cytomegalovirus antigens. In a later analysis, HLA-associated TCR beta chains were found to be more clonally expanded and to have lower generation probabilities than equally common non-associated chains. A later analysis found that TCR association rates varied across HLA loci, with DRB1 alleles showing the most associated TCRs and HLA-C alleles the fewest. The authors suggested that the approach could potentially be extended to other disease states and immunological phenotypes. CMV serostatus was the only immune exposure information available for the cohort. According to a later analysis, most CMV-associated TCR beta chains appeared to be HLA-restricted, and the HLA associations seemed to be driven largely by CMV exposure. The classifier was reported to diagnose cytomegalovirus status with high specificity and sensitivity in both the original and validation cohorts. In a later analysis, 15,000 to 20,000 TCR beta sequences were associated with specific HLA alleles at a false discovery rate of 0.05. Because counts were too low, roughly 16 rarely observed V segments, including chromosome 9 orphons, were left out of the earlier analysis of a few hundred of the donors. V-gene and J-gene trimming of TCR beta chains was associated with a missense DCLRE1C variant in a later genetic analysis, and the association was replicated in an independent cohort. Only TCR beta chains were sequenced in this cohort, and the absence of alpha or paired-chain data limited detectable features. A total of 150 or so TCR beta chains were listed by the study as associated with cytomegalovirus. According to a later genetic analysis, donors in an Asian-associated ancestry cluster had fewer N-insertions in productive TCRs than the approximately 650-donor mean.

In total, approximately 690 healthy bone marrow donors made up the cohort. At the time of sampling, all cohort members were nominally healthy, though unrecorded immune exposures were likely present. The donor tested CMV seropositive, placing the donor among the roughly 300 seropositive members of the cohort. A peripheral blood sample was collected from each donor, and TCR beta sequencing was performed on peripheral blood mononuclear cells. Genomic DNA extraction from the blood cell samples was performed with the Qiagen DNeasy Blood Extraction Kit. Receptors were amplified or captured by the immunoSEQ multiplex PCR assay. For the multiplex PCR, a mixture combining 60 forward primers for TCR Vbeta segments and 13 reverse primers for TCR Jbeta segments was used. The CDR3 region of rearranged TCR beta genes was amplified from genomic DNA by a multiplex PCR assay. The Illumina HiSeq System was used to sequence the amplified TCR beta libraries as 87-base-pair reads. Regarding the original processing steps: A later analysis tallied around 87 million unique TCR beta chains across the 700 or so repertoires, and roughly 11 million of those chains were shared by two or more donors. Raw reads were error-corrected and collapsed into unique sequences by a nearest-neighbor algorithm in which closely related sequences were merged to remove PCR and sequencing errors. CDR3 sequences were aligned to IMGT reference sequences to assign V, D and J gene segments. For a sequence to be retained, a match of at least six nucleotides was required to both a V gene segment and a J gene segment. Rearrangements were called productive when the CDR3 lacked stop codons and stayed in frame with V and J; all others were non-productive. CDR3 was defined according to IMGT convention as the region running from the second conserved V-encoded cysteine to the conserved J-encoded phenylalanine. In an earlier analysis of roughly 580 of the donors, sequences lacking an unambiguous match to a single V gene segment were excluded. In an earlier analysis of approximately 500 of the donors, a V segment was called functional when productive rearrangements were above 56.7%, and segregating when the standard deviation between donors exceeded 5%. To diagnose cytomegalovirus status from the catalog of TCR beta chain sequences, a statistical classification framework was built. In a later analysis, V and J genes were assigned by comparing TCR nucleotide sequences against IMGT/GENE-DB human TR gene sequences. A later analysis assigned CDR3 sequences and most-parsimonious VDJ recombination scenarios with the TCRdist pipeline. In a later analysis, each TCR beta chain was defined by its CDR3 amino acid sequence together with its V-gene family, and reads lacking a unique V-gene family were excluded. As a way to deal with suspected cross-contamination and a sequencing artifact, a later analysis dropped 450 to 700 nucleotide sequences that were highly shared and had low generation probability. A later analysis calculated a clonal expansion index for each public chain from normalized within-repertoire ranks of inferred template counts. A later analysis computed generation probabilities with a VDJ recombination model fitted to out-of-frame rearrangements, and checked the results against IGoR. In a later analysis, hypergeometric tests were used to score TCR-TCR, TCR-HLA and TCR-CMV co-occurrence, with a repertoire-size bias correction applied to TCR pairs. To estimate false discovery rates, a later analysis permuted the HLA or CMV assignments 20 times. In a later analysis, co-occurring TCRs were grouped using DBSCAN, with TCRdist sequence similarity added in when clustering inside HLA-allele-positive subsets. Co-occurrence clustering excluded repertoires with fewer than 30,000 or more than 120,000 public chains, plus five with anomalous nucleotide sharing. TCRdb mirrors the immuneACCESS table, restricted to in-frame sequences. Some clones are absent from its copies; in checked studies, under half trace to an unresolved V gene, and the reason for the others is unknown. That table is the source of V, J and clone size, and D and trimming were worked out from the DNA. The sample table contains about 180,000 clones; only one count was recorded for roughly 82% of them. 1% to 1.5% of the sample lies in the top ten.

A word on this clone: Its antigen is unknown. Per-base qualities were not stored, and no clone one base away is much larger.

The CDR3 covers 14 residues, taking in both the cysteine and the phenylalanine. Solely the CDR3 DNA is kept, with 42 bases framed from the first base. Reading the germline V gene (reference sequence) gives CDR1 SEHNR and CDR2 FQNEAQ. Trimming leaves V shorter by 4 bases and J shorter by 3 bases, with the junction holding 3 bases beyond the gene matches. Sequencing was performed on PBMCs. The V and J segments used are TRBV7-9 and TRBJ1-1; TRBD1 matches 9 bases in the middle. The TCR comes from a girl aged 2 to 10 in good health and CMV-seropositive. The CDR3 region has the sequence CASSSQGADTEAFF. Here is the DNA: TGTGCCAGCAGCTCACAGGGGGCAGACACTGAAGCTTTCTTT.